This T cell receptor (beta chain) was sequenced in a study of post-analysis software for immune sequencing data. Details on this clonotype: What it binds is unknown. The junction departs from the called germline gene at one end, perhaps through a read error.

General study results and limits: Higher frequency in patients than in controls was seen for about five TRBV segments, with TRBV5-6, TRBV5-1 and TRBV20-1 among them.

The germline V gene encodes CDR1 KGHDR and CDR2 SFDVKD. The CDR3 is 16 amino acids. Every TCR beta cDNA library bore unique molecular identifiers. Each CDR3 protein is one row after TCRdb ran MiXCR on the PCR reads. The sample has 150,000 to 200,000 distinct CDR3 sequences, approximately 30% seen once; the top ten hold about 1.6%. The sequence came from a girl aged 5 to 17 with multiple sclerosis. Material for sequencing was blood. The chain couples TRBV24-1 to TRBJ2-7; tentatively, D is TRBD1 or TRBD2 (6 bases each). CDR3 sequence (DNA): TGTGCCACCAGCGAAAGTGGCACAGGGACTTCCTACGGGCAGTACTTC. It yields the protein CATSESGTGTSYGQYF.